These 18 T cell receptor beta chains came from one sample sequenced in a study of T cells in Graves' hyperthyroidism and ophthalmopathy. Using RNA transcripts as the source, TCR beta CDR3 regions were amplified. HTBI primers were the set used in a first-round RT-PCR of the TCR CDR3. TCRdb re-called the multiplex PCR reads with MiXCR, one entry per CDR3 protein. This sample carries some 700,000 distinct CDR3 sequences, 15% to 20% of them seen once, and the ten largest clones take around 15%. The source material was blood. All receptors come from a man between 50 and 59 years old with Graves' hyperthyroidism.

This clonotype has ten or more counts. The gene calls are TRBV7-9 and TRBJ2-5, with 12 nucleotides matching TRBD2. In germline, CDR1 is SEHNR, CDR2 FQNEAQ (reference sequence). The trim removed 5 bases at V and 1 base at J, leaving 5 bases unmatched. This CDR3 has 16 residues. The CDR3 DNA sequence: TGTGCCAGCAGCACCCGACTAGCGGGAGCCCAAGAGACCCAGTACTTC. It translates to CASSTRLAGAQETQYF.

This clonotype was picked up a small number of times. The CDR3 region is CASSYSILTYTDTQYF. CDR3 nucleotides: TGTGCCAGCAGTTACTCGATTCTTACGTACACAGATACGCAGTATTTT. The chain recombines TRBV6-2 or TRBV6-3 with TRBJ2-3; no firm D call. The V and J ends lost 0 bases and 2 bases respectively, with 12 bases between them. The CDR3 sequence is 16 residues long. The germline CDR1 and CDR2 sequences are MNHEY and SVGEGT.

The chain combines TRBV5-5 with TRBJ2-1; perhaps TRBD2 as D (5 bases). V lost 4 bases, J lost 9 bases, and 17 bases lay in between. The length of the CDR3 is 14 residues. Germline CDR1 SGHKS, CDR2 YYEKEE (reference sequence). This CDR3 reads CASSPRPLAGEQFF. The CDR3 DNA sequence: TGTGCCAGCAGCCCGCGTCCCCTAGCCGGTGAGCAGTTCTTC.

This clonotype was counted only a few times. This may stem from a read error, because a much larger clone lies one nucleotide away. The rearrangement joins TRBV12-3 or TRBV12-4 to TRBJ2-1; possible D gene TRBD2, 7 bases. The CDR3 sequence is 15 residues long. The CDR3 region has the DNA TGTGCCAGCAGGGGGAGGGCCTCAGGGGTCAATGAGCGGTTCTTC. Amino acid sequence: CASRGRASGVNERFF.

To note about this clonotype: Likely a read error: the CDR3 ends without its conserved phenylalanine or tryptophan. The gene calls are TRBV27 and TRBJ2-2, with TRBD2 identical over 7 bases. The trim removed 2 bases at V and 6 bases at J, leaving 3 bases unmatched. CDR1 and CDR2 from the germline V gene are MNHEY and SMNVEV (reference sequence). This CDR3 comprises 14 residues. The DNA of the CDR3 is TGTGCCAGCAGTTTAGCGGGAGTCCCCGGGGAGCTGTTTCTT. It translates to CASSLAGVPGELFL.

Comment on this clonotype: Possible read error: a much larger clone is one base away. The gene calls are TRBV19 and TRBJ2-2; unclear D gene. Germline V gene lookup returns CDR1 LNHDA and CDR2 SQIVND (reference sequence). The CDR3 contains 14 residues. Trimming shortened V by 7 bases and J by 4 bases, and 13 bases separated the two germline ends. CDR3 sequence (DNA): TGTGCCAGTAACATCCACGAGCCCACCGGGGAGCTGTTTTTT. It translates to CASNIHEPTGELFF. Full variable domain (outside the CDR3, taken from reference TRBV19 and TRBJ2-2): DGGITQSPKYLFRKEGQNVTLSCEQNLNHDAMYWYRQDPGQGLRLIYYSQIVNDFQKGDIAEGYSVSREKKESFPLTVTSAQKNPTAFYLCASNIHEPTGELFFGEGSRLTVL.

Remarks on this clonotype: A much larger clonotype is one base distant, so this may be a read error. The chain has TRBV7-2 and TRBJ1-1; 10 bases line up with TRBD1. The CDR3 consists of 16 residues. CDR1 and CDR2 from the germline V gene are SGHTA and FQGNSA. The CDR3 nucleotides are TGTGCCAGCAGCCCCGGGACAGGGGTTCAGAACATTGAAGCTTTCTTT. Residues: CASSPGTGVQNIEAFF.

This clonotype has at least ten counts. The V and J genes are TRBV27 and TRBJ2-3; possible D gene TRBD2, 5 bases. The germline V and J ends were trimmed by 2 bases and 2 bases, with 11 bases remaining between them. CDR3 length equals 15 residues. The germline V gene encodes CDR1 MNHEY and CDR2 SMNVEV (reference sequence). The CDR3 sequence is CASSLVREITDTQYF. CDR3 bases: TGTGCCAGCAGTTTAGTGAGGGAGATCACAGATACGCAGTATTTT.

The chain recombines TRBV11-2 with TRBJ2-4, with TRBD1 matching 7 bases. With 0 bases clipped from V and 7 bases from J, the junction kept 6 bases outside the gene matches. This CDR3 spans 15 amino acids. Per the germline V gene, CDR1 is SGHAT and CDR2 is FQNNGV. The CDR3 DNA reads as TGTGCCAGCAGCTTAGAGGGGACAGTCAGGAACATTCAGTACTTC. This gives the protein CASSLEGTVRNIQYF.

As regards this clonotype: The junction does not match germline at one end; this may be a read error. Here the CDR3 DNA reads TGTGCCAGCTGCTTCTCAGTCGGCGGGAGGACCGGGGAGCTGTTTTTT. As protein: CASCFSVGGRTGELFF. The J gene is TRBJ2-2, the V gene TRBV7-9, with TRBD2 matching 8 bases. This CDR3 contains 16 residues. Germline V lookup: CDR1 SEHNR, CDR2 FQNEAQ (reference sequence).

The sample holds a few counts of this clonotype. The chain employs TRBV29-1 and TRBJ1-2; 7 positions agree with TRBD1. Germline loops: CDR1 SQVTM, CDR2 ANQGSEA. Unmatched junction bases numbered 13, after V lost 7 bases and J lost 8 bases. There are 13 residues in the CDR3. CDR3 in DNA: TGCAGCGCAGGCCGGGACAGCATAGCCGGCTACACCTTC. Translating gives CSAGRDSIAGYTF.

The chain carries TRBV20-1 and TRBJ1-1; D is perhaps TRBD1 (6 bases). In germline, CDR1 is DFQATT, CDR2 SNEGSKA (reference sequence). This CDR3 comprises 15 residues. Trimming stripped 6 bases from V and 2 bases from J, with 19 bases between. The CDR3 sequence is CSARPAEGTNTEAFF. The CDR3 region has the DNA TGCAGTGCGAGACCGGCGGAGGGGACAAACACTGAAGCTTTCTTT.

This clonotype was recorded many times. V usage is TRBV5-1 and J usage is TRBJ2-2; no clear D. Germline-derived CDR1 and CDR2 are SGHRS and YFSETQ. This CDR3 has 11 residues. Trimming took 3 bases from V and 8 from J, leaving 5 bases between them. The CDR3 bases are TGCGCCAGCAGCTACGAGGGGGAGCTGTTTTTT. Translated: CASSYEGELFF.

About this clonotype: A much bigger clone sits one base away, suggesting this may be a read error. The rearrangement links TRBV5-6 to TRBJ2-1, with 7 bases identical to TRBD2. The CDR3 sequence is 15 residues long. The germline gives CDR1 SGHDT, CDR2 YYEEEE. The CDR3 loop is CASSLEAGPHNGQFF. DNA of the CDR3: TGTGCCAGCAGCTTGGAAGCGGGACCTCACAATGGGCAGTTCTTC.

This clonotype showed up just a few times. This sequence joins TRBV19 and TRBJ2-1, with 8 bases fitting TRBD2. CDR3 size: 13 residues. Germline CDR1 LNHDA, CDR2 SQIVND (reference sequence). V lost 3 bases to trimming and J lost 9 bases; unmatched junction nucleotides: 4. The chain's CDR3 is CASSILREGEQFF. CDR3 sequence (DNA): TGTGCCAGTAGTATTCTCCGGGAGGGTGAGCAGTTCTTC.

There are many counts of this clonotype. This sequence joins TRBV27 and TRBJ2-2, with D unclear. The CDR3 totals 16 residues. Trimming cost V 0 bases and J 2 bases, with 10 bases left between them. Germline V CDR1 and CDR2: MNHEY, SMNVEV (reference sequence). The CDR3 region is CASSLSVTPNTGELFF. The CDR3 DNA reads as TGTGCCAGCAGTTTATCGGTCACACCCAACACCGGGGAGCTGTTTTTT.

This clonotype has at least ten counts. This chain connects TRBV2 to TRBJ2-3; 7 bases are a match to TRBD1. V was clipped by 8 bases and J by 0 bases; unmatched bases: 5. This CDR3 comprises 14 residues. Germline values: CDR1 SNHLY, CDR2 FYNNEI. CDR3 residues: CASGGQASTDTQYF. For the CDR3, the DNA is TGTGCCAGCGGTGGACAGGCCAGCACAGATACGCAGTATTTT.

V is TRBV2 and J is TRBJ2-6; a possible D gene is TRBD1 (6 bases). CDR3 length: 16 amino acids. V gave up 6 bases and J gave up 1 base, with 13 bases separating them. Germline CDR1 is SNHLY and CDR2 is FYNNEI. CDR3 coding DNA: TGTGCCAGCAGGGGGGCCAGAATATCTGGGGCCAACGTCCTGACTTTC. Its protein product is CASRGARISGANVLTF.